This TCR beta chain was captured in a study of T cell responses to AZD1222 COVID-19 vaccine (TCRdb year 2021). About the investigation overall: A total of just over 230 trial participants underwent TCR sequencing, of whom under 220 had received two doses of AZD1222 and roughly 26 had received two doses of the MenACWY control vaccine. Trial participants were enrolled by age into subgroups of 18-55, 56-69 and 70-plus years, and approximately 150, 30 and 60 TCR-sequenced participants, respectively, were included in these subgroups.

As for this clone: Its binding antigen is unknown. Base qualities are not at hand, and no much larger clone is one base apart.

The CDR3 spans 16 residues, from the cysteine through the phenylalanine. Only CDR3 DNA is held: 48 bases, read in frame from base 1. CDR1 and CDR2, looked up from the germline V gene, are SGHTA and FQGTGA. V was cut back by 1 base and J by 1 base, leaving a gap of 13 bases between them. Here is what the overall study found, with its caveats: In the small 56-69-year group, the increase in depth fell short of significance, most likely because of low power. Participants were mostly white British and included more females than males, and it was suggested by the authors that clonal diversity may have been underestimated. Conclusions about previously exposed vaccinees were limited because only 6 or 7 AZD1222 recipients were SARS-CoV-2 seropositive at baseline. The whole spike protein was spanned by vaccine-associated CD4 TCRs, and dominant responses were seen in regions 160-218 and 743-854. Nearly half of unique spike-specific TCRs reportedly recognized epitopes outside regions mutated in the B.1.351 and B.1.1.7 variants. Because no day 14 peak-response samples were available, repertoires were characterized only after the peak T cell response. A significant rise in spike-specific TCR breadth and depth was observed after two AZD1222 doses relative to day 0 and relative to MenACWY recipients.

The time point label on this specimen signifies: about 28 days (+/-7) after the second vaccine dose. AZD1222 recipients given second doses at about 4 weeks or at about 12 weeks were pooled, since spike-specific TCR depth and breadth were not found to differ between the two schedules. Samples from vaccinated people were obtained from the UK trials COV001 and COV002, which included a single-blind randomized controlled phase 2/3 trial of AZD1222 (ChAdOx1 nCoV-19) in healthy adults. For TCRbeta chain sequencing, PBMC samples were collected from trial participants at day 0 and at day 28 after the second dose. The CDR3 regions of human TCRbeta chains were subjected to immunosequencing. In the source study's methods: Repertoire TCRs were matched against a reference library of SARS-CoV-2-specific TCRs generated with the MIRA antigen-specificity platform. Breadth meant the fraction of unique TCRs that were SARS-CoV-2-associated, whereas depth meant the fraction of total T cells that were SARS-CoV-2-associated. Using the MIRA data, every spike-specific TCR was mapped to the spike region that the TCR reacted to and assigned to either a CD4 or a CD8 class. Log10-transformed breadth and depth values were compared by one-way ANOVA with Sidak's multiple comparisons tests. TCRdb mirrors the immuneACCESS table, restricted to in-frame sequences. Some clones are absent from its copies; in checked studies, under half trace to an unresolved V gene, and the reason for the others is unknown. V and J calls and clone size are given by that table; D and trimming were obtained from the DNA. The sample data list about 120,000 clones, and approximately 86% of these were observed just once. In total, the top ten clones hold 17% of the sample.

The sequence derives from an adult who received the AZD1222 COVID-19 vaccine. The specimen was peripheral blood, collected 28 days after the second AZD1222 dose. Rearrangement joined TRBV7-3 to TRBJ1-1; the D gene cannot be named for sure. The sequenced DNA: TGTGCCAGCAGCTTAAATCACAGAACCACGAACACTGAAGCTTTCTTT. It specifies CASSLNHRTTNTEAFF.